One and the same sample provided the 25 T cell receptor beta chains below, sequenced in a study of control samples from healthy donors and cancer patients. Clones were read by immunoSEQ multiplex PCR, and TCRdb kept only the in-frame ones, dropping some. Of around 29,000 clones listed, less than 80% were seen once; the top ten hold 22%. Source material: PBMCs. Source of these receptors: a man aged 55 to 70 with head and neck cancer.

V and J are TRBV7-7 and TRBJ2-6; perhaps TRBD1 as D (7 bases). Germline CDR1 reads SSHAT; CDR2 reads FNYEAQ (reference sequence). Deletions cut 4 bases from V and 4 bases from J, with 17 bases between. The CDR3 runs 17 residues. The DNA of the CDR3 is TGTGCCAGCAGCTCCCAGGGGGGAGGTTCGGGGGCCAACGTCCTGACTTTC. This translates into CASSSQGGGSGANVLTF.

CDR3 loop: CASSPPGGSSTDTQYF. Here the CDR3 DNA reads TGCGCCAGCAGCCCGCCAGGGGGCTCTAGCACAGATACGCAGTATTTT. The chain combines TRBV10-1 with TRBJ2-3, with 8 bases aligning to TRBD1. Trimming at V came to 6 bases and at J to 0 bases, leaving 8 bases not matched to a gene. The CDR3 length is 16 residues. The germline V gene encodes CDR1 WNHNN and CDR2 SYGVQD (reference sequence).

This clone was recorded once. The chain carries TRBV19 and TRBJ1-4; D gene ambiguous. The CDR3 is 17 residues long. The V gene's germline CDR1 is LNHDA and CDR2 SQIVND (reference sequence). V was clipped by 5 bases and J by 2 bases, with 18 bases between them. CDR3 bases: TGTGCCAGTAGTCCGTGGGCCTCGGGCCCCACTAATGAAAAACTGTTTTTT. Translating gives CASSPWASGPTNEKLFF.

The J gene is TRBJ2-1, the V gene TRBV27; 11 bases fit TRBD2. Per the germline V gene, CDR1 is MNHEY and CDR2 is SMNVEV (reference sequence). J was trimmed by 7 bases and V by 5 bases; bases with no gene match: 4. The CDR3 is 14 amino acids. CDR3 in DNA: TGTGCCAGCAGTCGGACTAGCGGGCTAAATGAGCAGTTCTTC. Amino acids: CASSRTSGLNEQFF.

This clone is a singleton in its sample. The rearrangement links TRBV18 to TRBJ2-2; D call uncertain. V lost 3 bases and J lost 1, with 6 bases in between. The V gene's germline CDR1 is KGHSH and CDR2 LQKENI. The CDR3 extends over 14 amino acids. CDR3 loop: CASSPGLNTGELFF. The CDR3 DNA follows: TGTGCCAGCTCACCGGGCCTGAACACCGGGGAGCTGTTTTTT.

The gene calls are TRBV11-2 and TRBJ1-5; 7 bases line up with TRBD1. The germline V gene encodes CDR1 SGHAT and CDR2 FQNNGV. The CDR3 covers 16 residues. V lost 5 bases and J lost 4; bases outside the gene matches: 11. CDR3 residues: CASSPATGTINQPQHF. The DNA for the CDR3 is TGTGCCAGCAGCCCTGCGACAGGGACCATAAATCAGCCCCAGCATTTT.

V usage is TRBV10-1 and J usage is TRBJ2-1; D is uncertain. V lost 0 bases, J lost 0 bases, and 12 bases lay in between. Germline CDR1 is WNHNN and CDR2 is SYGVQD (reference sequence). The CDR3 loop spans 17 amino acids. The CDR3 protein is CASSESSGRSSYNEQFF. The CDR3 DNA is TGCGCCAGCAGTGAGTCGTCTGGACGGAGCTCCTACAATGAGCAGTTCTTC.

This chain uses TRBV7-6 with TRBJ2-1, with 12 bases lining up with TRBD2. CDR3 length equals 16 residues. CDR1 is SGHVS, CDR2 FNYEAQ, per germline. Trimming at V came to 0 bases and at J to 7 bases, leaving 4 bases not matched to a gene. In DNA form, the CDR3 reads TGTGCCAGCAGCTTAGCCCTAGCGGGAGGGCGTAATGAGCAGTTCTTC. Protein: CASSLALAGGRNEQFF.

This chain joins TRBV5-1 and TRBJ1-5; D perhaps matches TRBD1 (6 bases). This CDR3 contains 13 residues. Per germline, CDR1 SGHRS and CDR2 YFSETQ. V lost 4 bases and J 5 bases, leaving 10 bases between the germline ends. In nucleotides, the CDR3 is TGCGCCAGCAGCCAGGGGAGGGATCAGCCCCAGCATTTT. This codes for CASSQGRDQPQHF.

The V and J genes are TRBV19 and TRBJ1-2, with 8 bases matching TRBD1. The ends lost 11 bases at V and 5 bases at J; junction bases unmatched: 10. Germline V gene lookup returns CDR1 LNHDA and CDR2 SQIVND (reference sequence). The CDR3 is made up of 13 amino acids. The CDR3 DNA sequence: TGTGCCGGATCAACCGGGACAGGTTATGGCTACACCTTC. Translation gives CAGSTGTGYGYTF.

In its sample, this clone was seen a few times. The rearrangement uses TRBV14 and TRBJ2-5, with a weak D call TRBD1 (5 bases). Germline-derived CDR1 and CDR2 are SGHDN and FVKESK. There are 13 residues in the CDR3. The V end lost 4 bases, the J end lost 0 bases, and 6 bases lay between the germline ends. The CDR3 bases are TGTGCCAGCAGCCGACAGTACCAAGAGACCCAGTACTTC. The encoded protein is CASSRQYQETQYF.

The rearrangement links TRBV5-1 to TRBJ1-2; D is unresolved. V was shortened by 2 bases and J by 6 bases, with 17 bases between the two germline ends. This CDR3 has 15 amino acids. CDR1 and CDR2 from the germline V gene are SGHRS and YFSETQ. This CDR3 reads CASSLIPENYDGYTF. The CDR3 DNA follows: TGCGCCAGCAGCTTAATTCCCGAAAACTATGATGGCTACACCTTC.

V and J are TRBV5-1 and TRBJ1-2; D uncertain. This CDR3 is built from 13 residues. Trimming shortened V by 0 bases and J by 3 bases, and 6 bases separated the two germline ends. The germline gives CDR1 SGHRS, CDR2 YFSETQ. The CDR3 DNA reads TGCGCCAGCAGCTTGGACAGCTACTATGGCTACACCTTC. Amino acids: CASSLDSYYGYTF.

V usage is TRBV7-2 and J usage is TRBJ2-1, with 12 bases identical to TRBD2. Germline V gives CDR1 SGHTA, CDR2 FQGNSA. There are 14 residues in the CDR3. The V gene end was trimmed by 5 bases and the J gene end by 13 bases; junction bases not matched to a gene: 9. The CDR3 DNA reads TGTGCCAGCAGCCGTACCGGGACTAGCGGGTCTCAGTTCTTC. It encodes CASSRTGTSGSQFF.

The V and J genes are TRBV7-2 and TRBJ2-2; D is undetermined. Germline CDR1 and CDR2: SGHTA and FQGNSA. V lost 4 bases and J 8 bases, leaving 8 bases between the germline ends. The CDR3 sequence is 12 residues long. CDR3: CASSYYGGELFF. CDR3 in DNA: TGTGCCAGCAGCTATTACGGGGGGGAGCTGTTTTTT.

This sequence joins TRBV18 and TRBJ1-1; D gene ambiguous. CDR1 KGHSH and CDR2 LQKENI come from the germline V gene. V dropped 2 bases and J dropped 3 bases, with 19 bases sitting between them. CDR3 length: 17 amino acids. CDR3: CASSPGPRGYGDTEAFF. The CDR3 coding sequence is TGTGCCAGCTCACCAGGTCCCCGCGGGTACGGTGACACTGAAGCTTTCTTT.

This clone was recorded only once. The CDR3 is CASSQEGRLTGELFF. In nucleotides, the CDR3 is TGTGCCAGCAGCCAAGAGGGGCGATTAACCGGGGAGCTGTTTTTT. This sequence joins TRBV4-2 and TRBJ2-2, with a tentative D call TRBD1 (5 bases). Between the trimmed V and J ends, which lost 0 bases and 5 bases, there was a span of 10 bases. The CDR3 runs 15 residues. CDR1 is LGHNA, CDR2 YNFKEQ, per germline.

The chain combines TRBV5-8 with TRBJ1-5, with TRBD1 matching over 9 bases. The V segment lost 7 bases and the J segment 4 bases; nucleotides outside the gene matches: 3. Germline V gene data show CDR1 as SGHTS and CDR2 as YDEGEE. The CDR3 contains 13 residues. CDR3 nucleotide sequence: TGTGCCAGCCGACAGGGGGGGAATCAGCCCCAGCATTTT. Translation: CASRQGGNQPQHF.

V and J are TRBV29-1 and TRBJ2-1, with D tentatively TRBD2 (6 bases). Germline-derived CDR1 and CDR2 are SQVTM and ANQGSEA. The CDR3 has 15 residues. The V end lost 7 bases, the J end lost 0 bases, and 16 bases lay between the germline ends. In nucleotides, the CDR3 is TGCAGCGCCGTCTCGCCGACTAGCTCCTACAATGAGCAGTTCTTC. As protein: CSAVSPTSSYNEQFF.

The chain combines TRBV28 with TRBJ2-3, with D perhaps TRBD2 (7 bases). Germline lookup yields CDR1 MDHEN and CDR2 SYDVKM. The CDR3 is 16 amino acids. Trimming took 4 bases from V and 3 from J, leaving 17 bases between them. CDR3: CASSSRGRGGTDTQYF. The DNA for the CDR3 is TGTGCCAGCAGTTCCCGAGGCAGGGGAGGGACAGATACGCAGTATTTT.

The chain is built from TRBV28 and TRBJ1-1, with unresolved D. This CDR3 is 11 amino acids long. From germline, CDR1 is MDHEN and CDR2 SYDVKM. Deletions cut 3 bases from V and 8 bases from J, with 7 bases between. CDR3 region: CASSFYGEAFF. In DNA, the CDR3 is TGTGCCAGCAGTTTTTACGGGGAAGCTTTCTTT.

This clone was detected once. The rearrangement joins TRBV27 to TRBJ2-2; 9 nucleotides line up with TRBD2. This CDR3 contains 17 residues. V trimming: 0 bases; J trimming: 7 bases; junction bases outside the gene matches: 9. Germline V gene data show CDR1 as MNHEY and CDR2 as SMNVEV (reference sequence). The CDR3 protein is CASSLSAGGGKDGELFF. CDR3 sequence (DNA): TGTGCCAGCAGTTTATCAGCGGGAGGAGGAAAGGACGGGGAGCTGTTTTTT.

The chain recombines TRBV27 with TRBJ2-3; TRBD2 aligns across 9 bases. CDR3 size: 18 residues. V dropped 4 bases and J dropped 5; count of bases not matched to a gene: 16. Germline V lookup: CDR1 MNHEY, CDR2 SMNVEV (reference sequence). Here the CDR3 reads CASSSLIQIAGDKDTQYF. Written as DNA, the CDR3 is TGTGCCAGCAGTTCTCTAATCCAGATAGCGGGAGATAAAGATACGCAGTATTTT.

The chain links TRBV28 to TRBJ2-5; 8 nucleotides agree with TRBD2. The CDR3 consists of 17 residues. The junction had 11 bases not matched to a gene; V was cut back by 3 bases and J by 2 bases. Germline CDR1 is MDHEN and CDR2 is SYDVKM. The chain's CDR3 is CASSFWASGQIQETQYF. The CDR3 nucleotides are TGTGCCAGCAGTTTCTGGGCTAGCGGGCAAATTCAAGAGACCCAGTACTTC.

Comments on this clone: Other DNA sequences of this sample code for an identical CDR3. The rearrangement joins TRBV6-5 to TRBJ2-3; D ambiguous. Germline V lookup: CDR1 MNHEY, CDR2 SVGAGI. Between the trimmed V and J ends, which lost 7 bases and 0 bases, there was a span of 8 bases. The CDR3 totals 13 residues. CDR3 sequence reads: CASIGGSTDTQYF. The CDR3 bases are TGTGCCAGCATTGGTGGTAGCACAGATACGCAGTATTTT.